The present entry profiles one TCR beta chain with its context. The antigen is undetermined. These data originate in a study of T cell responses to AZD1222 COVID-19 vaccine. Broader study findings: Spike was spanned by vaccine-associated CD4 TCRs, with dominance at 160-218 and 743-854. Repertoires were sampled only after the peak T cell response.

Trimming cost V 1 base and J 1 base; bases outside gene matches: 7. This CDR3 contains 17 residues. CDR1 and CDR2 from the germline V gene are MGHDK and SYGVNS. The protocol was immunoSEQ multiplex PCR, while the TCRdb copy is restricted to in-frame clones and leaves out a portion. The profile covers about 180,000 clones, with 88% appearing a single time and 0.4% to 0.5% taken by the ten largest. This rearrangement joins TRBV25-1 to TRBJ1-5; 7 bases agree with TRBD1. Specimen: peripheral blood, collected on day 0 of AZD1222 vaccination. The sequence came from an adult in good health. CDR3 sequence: CASSESGRGLSNQPQHF. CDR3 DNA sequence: TGTGCCAGCAGTGAATCGGGGAGGGGGCTAAGCAATCAGCCCCAGCATTTT.